This TCR beta chain was sequenced for a study of CD8+ T cells in alopecia areata (dated by TCRdb to the late 2010s). For the study in its entirety: Treated patients were enrolled in an open-label pilot trial of oral tofacitinib, 5 to 10 mg twice daily, for moderate-to-severe alopecia areata. Patients received tofacitinib for 6 to 18 months and were then followed off drug for 6 months to check for delayed response and recurrence. Disease severity in treated patients was measured with the SALT score, which quantifies the percentage of affected scalp surface area. The study used high-throughput TCRbeta sequencing to examine T cell clonal expansion in alopecia areata, in both the C3H/HeJ mouse model and human patients. Scalp tissue and sorted CD4+ and CD8+ peripheral blood T cells from patchy and totalis/universalis alopecia areata patients and from healthy controls were covered by human TCRbeta sequencing. Biopsies were taken from tofacitinib-treated patients at baseline and again at 4 and 24 weeks into treatment, and several of those patients also had a later scalp biopsy. Scalp clonality was compared among normal scalp (n=4), patchy alopecia areata scalp (n=8), and alopecia totalis/universalis scalp (n=8). RNA was extracted with the PAXgene miRNA kit for fixed scalp, the miRNeasy kit for PBMCs, and the RNeasy kit for mouse skin. TCRbeta CDR3 regions were amplified by immunoSEQ multiplex PCR using 35 Vbeta forward and 13 Jbeta reverse primers. What the work shows at the level of the full study, not this receptor alone: Unlike mouse skin, which is dominated by gammadelta T cells, normal human skin has resident alphabeta T cells that are also sequenced, and this complicates analysis of the scalp TCR repertoire. Scalp clonality and the number of expanded CD8+ clones among the top 100 scalp clones were significantly decreased by tofacitinib. Compared with mice, TCR sequences shared between patients were less clear, possibly partly because of HLA diversity across the patient population. Because the treated cohort was small and had just a single nonresponder, larger studies are needed to establish links between baseline CD8+ expansion and response. During tofacitinib treatment, many expanded lesional clones remained in scalp and blood, and this persistence may partly explain relapse after treatment is stopped. Lesional scalp, especially in alopecia totalis/universalis, showed higher clonality and more expanded CD8+ clones than normal scalp, suggesting antigenic drive.

What this sample's time point label stands for: roughly 26 weeks on oral tofacitinib. The sample's treatment or condition label, decoded: oral pan-JAK inhibitor, 5-10 mg twice daily. Lesional scalp punch biopsies and peripheral blood were obtained from alopecia areata patients. PBMCs were separated by density centrifugation and stained for CD3, CD4 and CD8, after which CD4+ and CD8+ T cells were sorted on a FACSAria. Receptors were amplified or captured by the immunoSEQ multiplex PCR assay. To provide template for TCR sequencing, every sample had RNA extracted and reverse transcribed into cDNA. SuperScript III was used to make first-strand cDNA, primed with a 2:1 mix of oligo-dT and random hexamers. A synthetic immune receptor repertoire was used to measure amplification bias, and any remaining bias was corrected computationally. In the source study's methods: Raw reads were preprocessed to remove errors, and CDR3 was defined by IMGT conventions from the conserved cysteine to phenylalanine. Clonality was computed by normalizing Shannon entropy by log2 of the number of productive unique TCRs and subtracting the result from 1. CD4 or CD8 identity of scalp clones was inferred by cross-referencing scalp TCRbeta sequences with sorted blood CD4 and CD8 repertoires. In its TCRdb copy, this immuneACCESS table keeps in-frame sequences only and misses some clones. Where compared with another copy, unresolved V genes explain less than half of these, and the others have no known cause. Clone size and the V and J calls come from that table; the DNA yielded D and trimming. For this sample the table gives some 95,000 clones, of which 40% to 50% were detected only once. The ten largest clonotypes hold roughly 18% of the sample.

The CDR3 sequence holds 16 residues, the cysteine and phenylalanine included. Only CDR3 DNA is held: 48 bases, read in frame from base 1. V is reduced by 0 bases and J by 6 bases, leaving a spacing of 15 bases between them. The germline V gene yields SGHRS for CDR1 and YFSETQ for CDR2. Notes on this clone: The antigen it recognizes is unknown. Base qualities are not recorded, but no much larger clone differs from it by a single base.

The chain uses TRBV5-1 and TRBJ2-2, with an unclear D gene assignment. Sequenced here: CD8+ T cells sorted from blood, sampled at week 24, from a patient treated with tofacitinib. The receptor was isolated from a human donor with alopecia areata. The sequenced DNA is TGCGCCAGCAGCTTGGCCAATCCCACTGGCGCCGGGGAGCTGTTTTTT. Its translation reads: CASSLANPTGAGELFF.